Below are 26 T cell receptor beta chains sequenced from a single sample in a study of post-analysis software for immune sequencing data. Their target antigens are unknown. TCR beta libraries were prepared from cDNA with unique molecular identifiers. TCRdb re-derived calls from the PCR reads in MiXCR, one entry per CDR3 protein. The sample records approximately 660,000 distinct CDR3 sequences, 55% to 60% being singletons. Overall study results and limits: The five TRBV segments detected at higher frequency in patients than in controls included TRBV5-6, TRBV5-1 and TRBV20-1.

Material: blood. These receptors were taken from a girl under 10 years old with multiple sclerosis.

This clonotype was observed once. V is TRBV12-3 or TRBV12-4 and J is TRBJ2-2; D is unresolved. V shed 6 bases and J shed 0 bases, with 14 bases lying between them. The CDR3 is 16 amino acids. In nucleotides, the CDR3 is TGTGCCAGCAGCCCTTATGGGGATGCGAACACCGGGGAGCTGTTTTTT. Protein product: CASSPYGDANTGELFF.

The rearrangement joins TRBV4-2 to TRBJ1-1, with 7 bases fitting TRBD1. Losses at the gene ends were 0 bases for V and 1 base for J; bases not matched to a gene: 5. Per germline, CDR1 LGHNA and CDR2 YNFKEQ. This CDR3 comprises 16 residues. The CDR3 reads CASSQDEGGKNTEAFF. CDR3 DNA sequence: TGTGCCAGCAGCCAAGATGAAGGGGGCAAGAACACTGAAGCTTTCTTT.

The rearrangement links TRBV7-2 to TRBJ1-4; TRBD1 is a possible D gene (6 bases). The ends were cut back, 6 bases at V and 0 bases at J, with 14 bases in the middle. CDR1 and CDR2 (germline): SGHTA, FQGNSA. This CDR3 comprises 16 residues. CDR3 region: CASRPTGLATNEKLFF. CDR3 coding DNA: TGTGCCAGCAGACCTACAGGGCTTGCAACTAATGAAAAACTGTTTTTT. The variable domain in full, with the rest retrieved from reference TRBV7-2 and TRBJ1-4, is GAGVSQSPSNKVTEKGKDVELRCDPISGHTALYWYRQSLGQGLEFLIYFQGNSAPDKSGLPSDRFSAERTGGSVSTLTIQRTQQEDSAVYLCASRPTGLATNEKLFFGSGTQLSVL.

This sequence joins TRBV7-9 and TRBJ2-5, with TRBD1 matching over 9 bases. Germline values: CDR1 SEHNR, CDR2 FQNEAQ (reference sequence). Unmatched junction bases numbered 3, after V lost 4 bases and J lost 0 bases. The CDR3 extends over 15 amino acids. The CDR3 loop reads CASSWGDRDQETQYF. Here the CDR3 DNA reads TGTGCCAGCAGCTGGGGGGACAGGGACCAAGAGACCCAGTACTTC.

The V and J genes are TRBV5-1 and TRBJ1-2, with D perhaps matching TRBD1 (5 bases). CDR1 is SGHRS, CDR2 YFSETQ, per germline. Trimming took 5 bases from V and 1 from J, leaving 9 bases between them. The CDR3 runs 13 residues. CDR3 region: CASSGGFNYGYTF. The CDR3 DNA reads as TGCGCCAGCAGTGGGGGATTTAACTATGGCTACACCTTC.

The V call is TRBV6-5, the J call TRBJ1-1; 7 bases match TRBD1. Germline V gene data show CDR1 as MNHEY and CDR2 as SVGAGI. The CDR3 runs 14 residues. V lost 6 bases, J lost 1 base, and 5 bases stayed unmatched. CDR3 amino acids: CASRDRFTNTEAFF. Written as DNA, the CDR3 is TGTGCCAGCAGGGACAGGTTTACGAACACTGAAGCTTTCTTT.

The chain links TRBV9 to TRBJ1-5; TRBD1 aligns across 7 bases. The CDR3 loop spans 15 amino acids. Germline V CDR1 and CDR2: SGDLS, YYNGEE. The ends lost 2 bases at V and 1 base at J; junction bases unmatched: 3. The CDR3 nucleotides read TGTGCCAGCAGCGTCGAGGGGGCAAGCAATCAGCCCCAGCATTTT. Amino acid sequence: CASSVEGASNQPQHF.

The V gene is TRBV29-1, the J gene TRBJ2-3; 9 bases agree with TRBD1. The CDR3 extends over 15 amino acids. The V gene's germline CDR1 is SQVTM and CDR2 ANQGSEA. With 8 bases clipped from V and 4 bases from J, the junction kept 13 bases outside the gene matches. The CDR3 DNA reads TGCAGCTCCACCTCTCCGGGACAGGGTTCAGATACGCAGTATTTT. It codes for CSSTSPGQGSDTQYF.

J is TRBJ1-2 and V is TRBV12-3 or TRBV12-4; 9 positions match TRBD1. With 5 bases clipped from V and 0 bases from J, the junction kept 16 bases outside the gene matches. This CDR3 comprises 19 residues. The CDR3 bases are TGTGCCAGCAGTCCCCAAAGCCCGACAGGGGGTCTGTCTAACTATGGCTACACCTTC. Protein product: CASSPQSPTGGLSNYGYTF.

The chain links TRBV12-3 or TRBV12-4 to TRBJ1-1; 7 positions match TRBD1. Trimming took 5 bases from V and 4 from J; bases not matched to a gene: 7. This CDR3 spans 14 amino acids. For the CDR3, the DNA is TGTGCCAGCAGTCCAGTACAGGGGCGCACTGAAGCTTTCTTT. This gives the protein CASSPVQGRTEAFF.

This clonotype was seen only a few times. The chain is built from TRBV20-1 and TRBJ2-1; D not resolved. V shed 5 bases and J shed 0 bases, with 11 bases lying between them. From germline, CDR1 is DFQATT and CDR2 SNEGSKA (reference sequence). CDR3 length: 14 residues. CDR3 sequence reads: CSAGDRLSYNEQFF. The DNA of the CDR3 is TGCAGTGCTGGCGACCGCCTCTCCTACAATGAGCAGTTCTTC.

This clonotype was picked up a small number of times. CDR3 sequence (DNA): TGTGCCAGCAGCCGGGGACAGGGAAAGAACACTGAAGCTTTCTTT. It yields the protein CASSRGQGKNTEAFF. The V call is TRBV6-6, the J call TRBJ1-1, with 9 bases that match TRBD1. This CDR3 spans 15 amino acids. The V and J ends lost 6 bases and 1 base, in that order; junction bases with no gene match: 6. Germline V lookup: CDR1 MNHNY, CDR2 SVGAGI (reference sequence).

The chain combines TRBV28 with TRBJ2-1, with D uncertain. The CDR3 covers 15 residues. V was shortened by 6 bases and J by 0 bases, with 12 bases between the two germline ends. The germline V gene has CDR1 MDHEN and CDR2 SYDVKM. CDR3 loop: CASSRAESSYNEQFF. In DNA form, the CDR3 reads TGTGCCAGCAGCCGAGCAGAAAGCTCCTACAATGAGCAGTTCTTC. Complete variable domain (other parts from reference TRBV28 and TRBJ2-1): DVKVTQSSRYLVKRTGEKVFLECVQDMDHENMFWYRQDPGLGLRLIYFSYDVKMKEKGDIPEGYSVSREKKERFSLILESASTNQTSMYLCASSRAESSYNEQFFGPGTRLTVL.

This clonotype came up once. V and J are TRBV10-3 and TRBJ2-1; TRBD2 matches at 9 bases. This CDR3 contains 15 residues. The germline V gene has CDR1 ENHRY and CDR2 SYGVKD. J lost 6 bases, V lost 2 bases, and 5 bases had no gene match. The CDR3 sequence is CAISEASGGTNEQFF. The CDR3 bases are TGTGCCATCAGTGAGGCAAGCGGGGGGACCAATGAGCAGTTCTTC.

This clonotype was counted between two and nine times. Sequence at one end of the junction differs from germline and may be a read error. This sequence joins TRBV5-1 and TRBJ1-1; 7 bases match TRBD1. The CDR3 loop spans 14 amino acids. Germline V gives CDR1 SGHRS, CDR2 YFSETQ. The CDR3 sequence: CASSSQTGNTEAFF. The CDR3 DNA reads TGCGCCAGCAGCAGCCAGACAGGGAACACTGAGGCTTTCTTT.

This chain joins TRBV29-1 and TRBJ2-1; TRBD1 is a possible D gene (7 bases). The CDR3 runs 15 residues. Looked up from germline, CDR1 is SQVTM and CDR2 is ANQGSEA. Trimming cost V 2 bases and J 3 bases, with 14 bases left between them. CDR3 sequence reads: CSVERGTEDYNEQFF. The CDR3, as DNA: TGCAGCGTTGAACGCGGGACAGAAGACTACAATGAGCAGTTCTTC.

The chain uses TRBV4-2 and TRBJ2-1; 13 positions agree with TRBD2. Germline V gene lookup returns CDR1 LGHNA and CDR2 YNFKEQ. V shed 5 bases and J 7 bases; nucleotides not matched to a gene: 8. This CDR3 contains 16 residues. In nucleotides, the CDR3 is TGTGCCAGCAGCTCGCAACTAGCGGGGGGGCCGAATGAGCAGTTCTTC. Translation: CASSSQLAGGPNEQFF.

The chain couples TRBV6-1 to TRBJ1-1; D gene uncertain. CDR1 and CDR2 (germline): MNHNS, SASEGT. This CDR3 has 14 amino acids. Trimming pared 5 bases from V and 3 bases from J, leaving 13 bases between. CDR3 in DNA: TGTGCCAGCAGTAAGGGCGGATGGTACACTGAAGCTTTCTTT. It yields the protein CASSKGGWYTEAFF.

This clonotype appeared a few times. The genes are TRBV29-1 and TRBJ2-3; perhaps TRBD1 as D (6 bases). Between the trimmed V and J ends, which lost 5 bases and 9 bases, there was a span of 9 bases. Germline V gives CDR1 SQVTM, CDR2 ANQGSEA. The CDR3 is 10 residues long. The CDR3 loop reads CSVFRGTQYF. The CDR3 region has the DNA TGCAGCGTTTTCAGGGGAACGCAGTATTTT.

V and J are TRBV20-1 and TRBJ1-4, with TRBD1 as a possible D gene (5 bases). Germline V gene lookup returns CDR1 DFQATT and CDR2 SNEGSKA (reference sequence). The CDR3 length is 14 residues. Between the trimmed V and J ends, which lost 3 bases and 6 bases, there was a span of 14 bases. The CDR3 spells CSASGDPRDEKLFF. CDR3 nucleotides: TGCAGTGCTAGTGGGGACCCCCGGGATGAAAAACTGTTTTTT.

The chain has TRBV6-1 and TRBJ2-2; D call uncertain. Trimming removed 8 bases at V and 5 bases at J, with 12 bases between. The V gene's germline CDR1 is MNHNS and CDR2 SASEGT. The CDR3 is 13 amino acids. The CDR3 spells CASQAGGTGELFF. CDR3 sequence (DNA): TGTGCCAGCCAAGCAGGTGGGACCGGGGAGCTGTTTTTT.

The chain employs TRBV19 and TRBJ2-5; 7 bases fit TRBD1. The CDR3 runs 14 residues. J was trimmed by 11 bases and V by 9 bases; bases with no gene match: 18. Germline V lookup: CDR1 LNHDA, CDR2 SQIVND (reference sequence). The CDR3 coding sequence is TGTGCCAGCACCCCGGTGGCAGGGGGACAAGAGCAGTACTTC. Its protein is CASTPVAGGQEQYF.

The V gene is TRBV29-1, the J gene TRBJ2-3, with TRBD1 identical over 8 bases. There are 15 residues in the CDR3. Unmatched junction bases numbered 14, after V lost 8 bases and J lost 4 bases. Germline V gene data show CDR1 as SQVTM and CDR2 as ANQGSEA. CDR3 sequence: CSLLRRDRGSDTQYF. Written as DNA, the CDR3 is TGCAGCCTCCTTCGGAGAGACAGGGGTTCAGATACGCAGTATTTT.

This chain joins TRBV7-2 and TRBJ2-3; a weak D match, TRBD2 (5 bases). This CDR3 region has 14 residues. V lost 5 bases to trimming and J lost 2 bases, with 11 bases between them. CDR1 and CDR2 from the germline V gene are SGHTA and FQGNSA. DNA for the CDR3: TGTGCCAGCAGCCGCGGGCCCCCCACAGATACGCAGTATTTT. This translates into CASSRGPPTDTQYF.

V and J are TRBV12-3 or TRBV12-4 and TRBJ1-1, with D unresolved. With 5 bases removed from V and 2 bases from J, the gap between germline ends came to 9 bases. This CDR3 spans 13 amino acids. As DNA, the CDR3 is TGTGCCAGCAGTCACACAGCCAACACTGAAGCTTTCTTT. Encoded protein: CASSHTANTEAFF.

The V gene is TRBV9, the J gene TRBJ2-3; 8 nucleotides agree with TRBD1. CDR3 length: 15 amino acids. The V segment lost 1 base and the J segment 1 base; nucleotides outside the gene matches: 2. The germline V gene has CDR1 SGDLS and CDR2 YYNGEE. CDR3: CASSVPRGRTDTQYF. Written as DNA, the CDR3 is TGTGCCAGCAGCGTACCCAGGGGGCGCACAGATACGCAGTATTTT.